The 30 T cell receptor beta chains presented below share a single source sample, sequenced in a study of identical twins. MiXCR, run by TCRdb on the 5' RACE reads, gives a single entry per CDR3 protein. The sample has just over 500,000 distinct CDR3 sequences, roughly a fifth seen once; the top ten hold approximately 0.95%. The same sample was also studied in work on T cells expressing NK-cell markers.

Sequencing was carried out using CD4+ T cells sorted from blood. Source of these receptors: a woman younger than 35 in good health.

This clonotype has a count of ten or more. This rearrangement joins TRBV5-6 to TRBJ2-1, with 7 nucleotides matching TRBD1. Per the germline V gene, CDR1 is SGHDT and CDR2 is YYEEEE. This CDR3 is built from 16 residues. Unmatched junction bases numbered 12, after V lost 4 bases and J lost 5 bases. Here the CDR3 reads CASSLGWGQQNNEQFF. Here the CDR3 DNA reads TGTGCCAGCAGCCTGGGGTGGGGACAGCAAAACAATGAGCAGTTCTTC.

This clonotype was detected many times. V gene TRBV20-1 combines with J gene TRBJ2-3; TRBD1 matches 9 bases. The CDR3 loop spans 14 amino acids. Germline values: CDR1 DFQATT, CDR2 SNEGSKA (reference sequence). J was trimmed by 3 bases and V by 5 bases; bases with no gene match: 6. The CDR3 nucleotides read TGCAGTGCTTTTGGACAGGGGAGGACAGATACGCAGTATTTT. The encoded protein is CSAFGQGRTDTQYF.

The J gene is TRBJ2-3, the V gene TRBV5-8, with D perhaps matching TRBD1 (7 bases). The V end lost 5 bases, the J end lost 0 bases, and 16 bases lay between the germline ends. Per germline, CDR1 SGHTS and CDR2 YDEGEE. CDR3 length: 16 residues. The CDR3 sequence is CASRPRRDSSTDTQYF. CDR3 coding DNA: TGTGCCAGCAGACCGAGGCGGGACAGTAGCACAGATACGCAGTATTTT.

This rearrangement joins TRBV5-1 to TRBJ1-1; D might be TRBD1 (6 bases). V lost 4 bases to trimming and J lost 12 bases, with 25 bases between them. The CDR3 length is 15 residues. The germline gives CDR1 SGHRS, CDR2 YFSETQ. The CDR3 DNA is TGCGCCAGCAGCCCGGACAGATCCCACGGGGTACACCCTTTCTTT. Protein sequence: CASSPDRSHGVHPFF.

The table lists this clonotype with a few counts. The rearrangement links TRBV29-1 to TRBJ1-2; TRBD1 aligns across 7 bases. In germline, CDR1 is SQVTM, CDR2 ANQGSEA. The CDR3 spans 12 residues. V gave up 5 bases and J gave up 2 bases; unmatched junction bases: 2. This CDR3 reads CSVQTGNYGYTF. CDR3 DNA sequence: TGCAGCGTTCAGACAGGGAACTATGGCTACACCTTC.

This clonotype was detected only a few times. J is TRBJ2-1 and V is TRBV6-8; TRBD2 might be the D (6 bases). Per germline, CDR1 MNHGY and CDR2 SAAAGT. V lost 8 bases, J lost 3 bases, and 14 bases lay in between. The CDR3 is 14 amino acids. CDR3 sequence reads: CASFRWRGYNEQFF. CDR3 coding DNA: TGTGCCAGCTTCCGATGGCGGGGCTACAATGAGCAGTTCTTC.

This clonotype was seen a handful of times. The V call is TRBV10-1, the J call TRBJ2-7, with D hard to call. Trimming pared 3 bases from V and 3 bases from J, leaving 6 bases between. The CDR3 loop spans 12 amino acids. Germline CDR1 and CDR2: WNHNN and SYGVQD (reference sequence). As DNA, the CDR3 is TGCGCCAGCAGTGACAGCTTCTACGAGCAGTACTTC. Its protein is CASSDSFYEQYF.

This clonotype was detected a few times. The CDR3 sequence: CASSPYRVGDTQYF. CDR3 sequence (DNA): TGTGCCAGCAGCCCTTACAGGGTGGGAGATACGCAGTATTTT. The rearrangement uses TRBV9 and TRBJ2-3; the D gene is possibly TRBD1 (6 bases). The V gene's germline CDR1 is SGDLS and CDR2 YYNGEE. The CDR3 sequence is 14 residues long. The V end lost 4 bases, the J end lost 5 bases, and 14 bases lay between the germline ends.

This clonotype was detected only a few times. The rearrangement links TRBV24-1 to TRBJ2-1, with 7 bases matching TRBD1. The CDR3 is 16 residues long. CDR1 and CDR2 (germline): KGHDR, SFDVKD. The J segment lost 4 bases and the V segment lost 1 base, leaving 6 bases of the junction unmatched. The CDR3 coding sequence is TGTGCCACCAGTGATTTCCTTTCGGGACAGTACAATGAGCAGTTCTTC. This codes for CATSDFLSGQYNEQFF.

The chain recombines TRBV5-6 with TRBJ2-7, with D maybe TRBD2 (6 bases). The CDR3 runs 15 residues. V was trimmed by 1 base and J by 2 bases, leaving 13 bases between them. Germline V lookup: CDR1 SGHDT, CDR2 YYEEEE. The CDR3 reads CASSLTRGPAYEQYF. CDR3 nucleotide sequence: TGTGCCAGCAGCTTGACGCGGGGACCCGCCTACGAGCAGTACTTC.

The CDR3 bases are TGTGCCAGCAGCTTCAATGGGGGGCTTGGAAACACCATATATTTT. This sequence encodes CASSFNGGLGNTIYF. V gene TRBV5-6 combines with J gene TRBJ1-3; D may be TRBD1 (6 bases). Germline V gene sequence: CDR1 SGHDT, CDR2 YYEEEE. The V end lost 2 bases, the J end lost 3 bases, and 12 bases lay between the germline ends. The CDR3 covers 15 residues.

This clonotype was detected a few times. The chain recombines TRBV29-1 with TRBJ1-1, with 7 bases aligning to TRBD1. V trimming: 4 bases; J trimming: 1 base; junction bases outside the gene matches: 3. Germline V gene lookup returns CDR1 SQVTM and CDR2 ANQGSEA. The CDR3 has 13 amino acids. For the CDR3, the DNA is TGCAGCGTTGTCCAGGGGGGGAACACTGAAGCTTTCTTT. Translation gives CSVVQGGNTEAFF.

The genes are TRBV4-3 and TRBJ1-5; TRBD1 matches 10 bases. CDR3 length: 17 amino acids. The J segment lost 4 bases and the V segment lost 0 bases, leaving 6 bases of the junction unmatched. The germline gives CDR1 LGHNA, CDR2 YSLEER. CDR3 in DNA: TGCGCCAGCAGCCAAGATCCTGCGGGACAGGGGAATCAGCCCCAGCATTTT. Translation: CASSQDPAGQGNQPQHF.

This clonotype was counted a few times. V gene TRBV20-1 combines with J gene TRBJ1-2; a weak D match, TRBD1 (5 bases). This CDR3 spans 14 amino acids. Trimming cost V 0 bases and J 4 bases, with 12 bases left between them. The germline V gene encodes CDR1 DFQATT and CDR2 SNEGSKA (reference sequence). CDR3: CSARDPSGVYGYTF. CDR3 coding DNA: TGCAGTGCTAGAGATCCCTCGGGGGTCTATGGCTACACCTTC.

This clonotype was seen a handful of times. The CDR3 DNA sequence: TGTGCCAGCAGTTTACAAGCAGGCCCCTACGAGCAGTACTTC. It is translated as CASSLQAGPYEQYF. The chain combines TRBV27 with TRBJ2-7; D not resolved. Between the trimmed V and J ends, which lost 2 bases and 2 bases, there was a span of 10 bases. CDR3 length: 14 residues. Germline CDR1 reads MNHEY; CDR2 reads SMNVEV (reference sequence).

The J gene is TRBJ2-7, the V gene TRBV20-1, with D possibly being TRBD1 (7 bases). There are 13 residues in the CDR3. V lost 1 base and J 5 bases, leaving 12 bases between the germline ends. CDR1 DFQATT and CDR2 SNEGSKA come from the germline V gene (reference sequence). The CDR3 loop is CSARVPGGHEQYF. DNA of the CDR3: TGCAGTGCTAGAGTCCCAGGGGGGCACGAGCAGTACTTC.

This clonotype was seen many times. As DNA, the CDR3 is TGCAGCGTTGGGCATCCGAACACTGAAGCTTTCTTT. It encodes CSVGHPNTEAFF. This chain connects TRBV29-1 to TRBJ1-1; D ambiguous. This CDR3 spans 12 amino acids. Germline V gives CDR1 SQVTM, CDR2 ANQGSEA. Trimming took off 4 bases at V and 1 base at J, with 7 bases between the two ends.

This clonotype has more than one count but fewer than ten. The chain is built from TRBV6-1 and TRBJ2-1; 9 bases are a match to TRBD2. The CDR3 is made up of 14 amino acids. The trim removed 6 bases at V and 4 bases at J, leaving 4 bases unmatched. Germline V gives CDR1 MNHNS, CDR2 SASEGT. The CDR3 spells CASRPSGGYNEQFF. The DNA for the CDR3 is TGTGCCAGCAGGCCCAGCGGGGGGTACAATGAGCAGTTCTTC.

In this sample, this clonotype turned up a few times. The V and J genes are TRBV20-1 and TRBJ2-7, with D tentatively TRBD1 (6 bases). Trimming cost V 3 bases and J 0 bases, with 15 bases left between them. The CDR3 runs 15 residues. In germline, CDR1 is DFQATT, CDR2 SNEGSKA (reference sequence). DNA of the CDR3: TGCAGTGCTAGGAAGGGACACCGAAGCTCCTACGAGCAGTACTTC. It codes for CSARKGHRSSYEQYF.

The CDR3 bases are TGTGCCAGCAGTTCAACCAGGGGGTGGTATAATTCACCCCTCCACTTT. Its protein product is CASSSTRGWYNSPLHF. The V gene is TRBV12-3 or TRBV12-4, the J gene TRBJ1-6; 7 bases align to TRBD1. The CDR3 runs 16 residues. The trim removed 4 bases at V and 4 bases at J, leaving 7 bases unmatched.

V usage is TRBV10-3 and J usage is TRBJ1-1, with D unresolved. This CDR3 has 15 amino acids. Deletions cut 8 bases from V and 1 base from J, with 17 bases between. Germline V lookup: CDR1 ENHRY, CDR2 SYGVKD. The CDR3 nucleotides are TGTGCCATCTCTTCGGTAATGGCTCCGAACACTGAAGCTTTCTTT. Translating gives CAISSVMAPNTEAFF.

At least ten counts were recorded for this clonotype. This chain's CDR3 is CASSRTGRNTGELFF. The CDR3 coding sequence is TGTGCCAGCAGTAGGACAGGGCGTAACACCGGGGAGCTGTTTTTT. The rearrangement joins TRBV6-1 to TRBJ2-2; 8 bases match TRBD1. The CDR3 loop spans 15 amino acids. V was clipped by 5 bases and J by 2 bases; unmatched bases: 4. Looked up from germline, CDR1 is MNHNS and CDR2 is SASEGT.

This clonotype was seen at least ten times. The chain has TRBV5-1 and TRBJ2-2, with TRBD2 matching 7 bases. Unmatched junction bases numbered 7, after V lost 2 bases and J lost 6 bases. Germline V CDR1 and CDR2: SGHRS, YFSETQ. The CDR3 consists of 15 residues. The CDR3 DNA is TGCGCCAGCAGCTTTCTGAGCGGGGAAGCCGGGGAGCTGTTTTTT. Protein sequence: CASSFLSGEAGELFF.

This clonotype was observed a few times. The gene calls are TRBV6-1 and TRBJ2-2, with 8 bases identical to TRBD1. This CDR3 has 18 residues. Germline lookup yields CDR1 MNHNS and CDR2 SASEGT. The V and J ends lost 5 bases and 6 bases, in that order; junction bases with no gene match: 17. CDR3 loop: CASSPGRWTGTGSGELFF. CDR3 bases: TGTGCCAGCAGTCCTGGGAGGTGGACAGGGACGGGATCCGGGGAGCTGTTTTTT.

This chain connects TRBV7-3 to TRBJ1-2, with D unclear. Trimming cost V 0 bases and J 7 bases, with 9 bases left between them. The CDR3 runs 13 residues. Germline loops: CDR1 SGHTA, CDR2 FQGTGA. CDR3 sequence: CASSLTQMGGYTF. CDR3 sequence (DNA): TGTGCCAGCAGCTTAACCCAGATGGGTGGCTACACCTTC.

This clonotype was counted a few times. The V and J genes are TRBV12-3 or TRBV12-4 and TRBJ1-1; weak D call: TRBD1 (5 bases). The CDR3 has 13 residues. The V end lost 5 bases, the J end lost 7 bases, and 14 bases lay between the germline ends. The CDR3 DNA reads TGTGCCAGCAGTGCTGTGGGACGGGGTGAAGCTTTCTTT. Translating it yields CASSAVGRGEAFF.

The table lists this clonotype with a few counts. CDR3 nucleotides: TGTGCCATCAGTGAGTCTAGGACGGCAAACACTGAAGCTTTCTTT. It codes for CAISESRTANTEAFF. The chain combines TRBV10-3 with TRBJ1-1; D is ambiguous. Germline V gene lookup returns CDR1 ENHRY and CDR2 SYGVKD. The CDR3 runs to 15 residues. Trimming took 0 bases from V and 2 from J, leaving 10 bases between them.

V usage is TRBV20-1 and J usage is TRBJ1-6; no firm D call. The V and J ends lost 3 bases and 4 bases respectively, with 10 bases between them. CDR3 length equals 14 residues. The germline gives CDR1 DFQATT, CDR2 SNEGSKA (reference sequence). The CDR3 sequence is CSASMGNYNSPLHF. The CDR3 bases are TGCAGTGCTAGTATGGGTAATTATAATTCACCCCTCCACTTT.

The CDR3 DNA reads TGTGCCAGCACCCGACAGGGGGGCCTGGCTGGGGCCAACGTCCTGACTTTC. This codes for CASTRQGGLAGANVLTF. The chain is built from TRBV12-3 or TRBV12-4 and TRBJ2-6; 9 bases fit TRBD1. This CDR3 contains 17 residues. The V segment lost 7 bases and the J segment 2 bases; nucleotides outside the gene matches: 9.

The chain recombines TRBV6-2 or TRBV6-3 with TRBJ2-5; D gene uncertain. Trimming cost V 2 bases and J 4 bases, with 5 bases left between them. This CDR3 spans 12 amino acids. Germline assignment: CDR1 MNHEY and CDR2 SVGEGT. In DNA, the CDR3 is TGTGCCAGCAGTTACGACGGAGAGACCCAGTACTTC. Protein: CASSYDGETQYF.